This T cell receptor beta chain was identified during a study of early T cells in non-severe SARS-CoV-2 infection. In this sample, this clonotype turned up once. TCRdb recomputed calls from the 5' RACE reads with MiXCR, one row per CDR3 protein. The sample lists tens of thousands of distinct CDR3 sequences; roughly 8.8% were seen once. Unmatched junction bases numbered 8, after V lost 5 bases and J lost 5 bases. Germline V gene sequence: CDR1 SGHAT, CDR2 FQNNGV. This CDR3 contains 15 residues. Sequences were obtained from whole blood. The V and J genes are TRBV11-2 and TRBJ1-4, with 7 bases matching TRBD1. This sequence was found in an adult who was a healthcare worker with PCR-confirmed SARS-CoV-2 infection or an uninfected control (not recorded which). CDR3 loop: CASSQRQGRNEKLFF. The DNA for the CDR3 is TGTGCCAGCAGCCAAAGACAGGGAAGGAATGAAAAACTGTTTTTT.